The 4 T cell receptor beta chains presented below share a single source sample, sequenced in a study of CD8 T cells in Susac syndrome. An input of 0.5 to 1 ug of RNA was subjected to reverse transcription using random hexamers. Each CDR3 protein gets one entry after TCRdb re-called the immunoSEQ multiplex PCR reads with MiXCR. The sample lists just over 300,000 distinct CDR3 sequences, about 91% seen once, with 0.06% to 0.075% in the top ten. The material sequenced was CD4+ T cells from PBMCs. These receptors originate from a human donor with multiple sclerosis.

CDR3 sequence: CSGERPGGVGTDTQYF. The CDR3, as DNA: TGCAGCGGCGAAAGACCCGGGGGAGTCGGCACAGATACGCAGTATTTT. The chain recombines TRBV29-1 with TRBJ2-3, with TRBD2 as a possible D gene (6 bases). Trimming stripped 7 bases from V and 1 base from J, with 21 bases between. The germline V gene encodes CDR1 SQVTM and CDR2 ANQGSEA. This CDR3 spans 16 amino acids.

This chain connects TRBV5-5 to TRBJ2-2; D remains unclear. Germline V gene lookup returns CDR1 SGHKS and CDR2 YYEKEE (reference sequence). The CDR3 consists of 13 residues. V was pared by 6 bases and J by 6 bases, with 12 bases between. This CDR3 is CASTKGPSGELFF. CDR3 DNA: TGTGCCAGCACCAAAGGTCCGTCCGGGGAGCTGTTTTTT.

This chain joins TRBV12-3 or TRBV12-4 and TRBJ2-7, with D possibly called TRBD1 or TRBD2 (6 bases each). Trimming pared 3 bases from V and 6 bases from J, leaving 21 bases between. This CDR3 contains 16 residues. For the CDR3, the DNA is TGTGCCAGCAGTTTCGGAGTGGGGGCGGGGAGGTCCGAGCAGTACTTC. It is translated as CASSFGVGAGRSEQYF.

This chain links TRBV7-9 with TRBJ2-5, with D possibly being TRBD2 (6 bases). Between the trimmed V and J ends, which lost 6 bases and 5 bases, there was a span of 16 bases. This CDR3 has 14 amino acids. The germline V gene has CDR1 SEHNR and CDR2 FQNEAQ (reference sequence). CDR3 bases: TGTGCCAGCAGGGTGTTGGGGAGGTCCGAGACCCAGTACTTC. Translation gives CASRVLGRSETQYF.